This T cell receptor beta chain was recovered during a study of shared clonotypes between healthy human individuals (dated by TCRdb to the early 2020s). For the wider study: The cohort included three men and a couple of women between 18 and 49 years of age. For each donor, CD4 naive and CD4 memory were each given three plates, CD8 naive was given two plates, and CD8 memory was given one plate. To estimate repertoire size and how much clonotype sharing occurs between individuals, the study deeply sequenced the blood TCR repertoires of about five healthy adults. Different laboratories and diverse techniques were used to prepare libraries and sequence TCR repertoires, to increase sequencing depth and limit assay-specific biases. Each donor's leukapheresis produced roughly between roughly 0.9 and 9 billion PBMCs. Study-level results and caveats: Pairwise subsampling indicated that sequencing depth was expected to affect the degree of clonotype sharing among donors. Estimated clonotype richness was generally larger for naive than for memory subsets. The small number of donors limited the genetic and exposure-history diversity represented. Sampling was restricted to blood, and TCR repertoires in tissues likely differ from the TCR repertoires found in blood. Higher generation probabilities were observed for clonotypes shared by all four sorted-subset donors than for non-shared clonotypes. Rarefaction of sorted-subset datasets indicated incomplete sequencing despite the large sequencing depth. Roughly 5% of naive CD4, 3.5% of naive CD8, 2.3% of memory CD4, and more than 0.35% of memory CD8 clonotypes were shared across four donors.

Using the deep immunoSEQ assay, TCR CDR3 regions were amplified from genomic DNA by multiplex PCR. Extracted genomic DNA from each cell subset was distributed evenly across all wells of several immunoSEQ 96-well plates, and each plate was treated as a replicate. For sorted subsets, 200 to 250 ng of genomic DNA, equivalent to around 29,000 T cell genomes, went into each replicate PCR. Purified libraries were quantified with a Qubit 3.0 fluorometer, sized on a Bioanalyzer 2100, and re-quantified with the KAPA Library Quantification kit. Each immunoSEQ 96-well plate was sequenced on its own single-read 150-cycle Illumina NextSeq 550 flow cell. The published analysis was carried out like this. The immunoSEQ output contained only junctional sequences without quality scores, so filtering could not match that applied to full-length reads. To assign V/J genes and CDR3, sequences were annotated against IMGT germline references using PyIR, a Python wrapper for IgBLAST v1.9. Reads with weak V/J assignments (E-value above 1e-6), missing CDR3, stop codons, out-of-frame junctions, or ambiguous translated residues were removed. V3J clonotypes were defined as sequences sharing the same inferred V gene, J gene, and CDR3 amino acid sequence. To compute the percentage overlap between repertoires, the number of shared unique clonotypes was divided by the size of the smaller repertoire. RTK rarefaction, the Chao1 estimator, and Recon v2.1 estimates of unobserved clonotypes were used to assess repertoire richness. For all TCRbeta clonotypes obtained by the gDNA method from a few donors, generation probabilities were computed with OLGA. Drawn from immuneACCESS, this table holds only the in-frame rearrangements with V and J called that TCRdb kept. Clones are partly lost; checked studies trace under half to an unresolved V gene and leave the rest unexplained. V and J calls and clone size come straight from that table; D and trimming were deduced from the DNA. The sample table contains 2,500,000 or so clones; only one count was recorded for just under 95% of them. The biggest ten clones account for around 0.4% of the sample.

Healthy HIV-negative adults with no recently reported acute infections or vaccinations were included as donors. Every donor was a Caucasian adult living in Nashville, Tennessee, USA. CD4+ T cells were enriched through magnetic negative selection, after which naive cells were positively selected on CD45RA and the remaining negative fraction served as the memory subset. Blood was obtained by leukapheresis, after which PBMCs were separated by Ficoll-Histopaque density gradient centrifugation and cryopreserved in liquid nitrogen vapor phase. Analytical flow cytometry was used to check the purity and quantity of each magnetically sorted T cell population. Genomic DNA was isolated from each sorted fraction and quantified by UV absorbance on a Nanodrop 2000c. Worth noting for this clone: What antigen it recognizes has not been identified. No qualities accompany the bases; no much larger clone lies one base away.

The specimen was naive CD4+ T cells from PBMCs. What this sample's cell subset or site label stands for: CD45RA+ positively selected. The sequence came from a man in his late teens or twenties in good health. Some clones in this sample may be carry-over from other donors' samples.

CDR3 loop: CASSYRDATNEKLFF. The DNA is TGTGCCAGCAGTTACCGGGATGCAACTAATGAAAAACTGTTTTTT. The V and J segments used are TRBV6-5 and TRBJ1-4, with the D gene not clear enough to name. The germline V gene encodes CDR1 MNHEY and CDR2 SVGAGI. The CDR3 runs 15 amino acids, cysteine and phenylalanine included. Only the CDR3 portion is preserved as DNA: 45 bases, with reading frame beginning at the first base. V gives up 2 bases and J gives up 0 bases, and the segment between their germline ends measures 7 bases.